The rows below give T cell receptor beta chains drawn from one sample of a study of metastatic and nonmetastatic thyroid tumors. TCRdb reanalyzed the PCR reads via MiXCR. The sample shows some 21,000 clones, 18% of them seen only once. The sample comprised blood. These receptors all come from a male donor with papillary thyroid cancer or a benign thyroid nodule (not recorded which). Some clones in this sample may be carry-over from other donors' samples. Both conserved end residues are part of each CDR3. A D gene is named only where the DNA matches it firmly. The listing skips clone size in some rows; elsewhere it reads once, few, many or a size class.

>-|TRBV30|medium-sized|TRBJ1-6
CAWGRGLGGDSPLHF
TGTGCCTGGGGGCGAGGCTTAGGGGGAGATTCACCCCTCCACTTT
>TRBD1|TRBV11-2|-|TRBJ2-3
CASSPNNPDRGRTDTQYF
TGTGCCAGCAGCCCTAACAACCCGGACAGGGGGCGAACAGATACGCAGTATTTT
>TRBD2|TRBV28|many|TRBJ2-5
CASSLGLAGRRLWETQYF
TGTGCCAGCAGTTTGGGACTAGCGGGGCGACGCCTCTGGGAGACCCAGTACTTC
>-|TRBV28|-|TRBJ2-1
CASSSLAQGHEQFF
TGTGCCAGCAGTTCTTTGGCACAGGGTCATGAGCAGTTCTTC
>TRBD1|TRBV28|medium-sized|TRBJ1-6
CASSLTGPVDNSPLHF
TGTGCCAGCAGTTTGACAGGGCCAGTTGATAATTCACCCCTCCACTTT
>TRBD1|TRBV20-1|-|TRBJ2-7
CSADRQGDEQYF
TGCAGTGCGGATCGACAGGGCGACGAGCAGTACTTC
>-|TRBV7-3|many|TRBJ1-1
CASSPNAVSTYTEAFF
TGTGCCAGCAGCCCCAATGCAGTTTCCACCTACACTGAAGCTTTCTTT
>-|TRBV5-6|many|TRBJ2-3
CASSFVRSTDTQYF
TGTGCCAGCAGCTTCGTCAGGAGCACAGATACGCAGTATTTT
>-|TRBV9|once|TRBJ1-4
CASSFSSEDTLFF
TGTGCCAGCAGCTTCAGTTCCGAGGACACTTTGTTTTTT
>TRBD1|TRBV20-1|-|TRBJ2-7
CSVRDMQGALYEQYF
TGCAGTGTTAGAGATATGCAGGGGGCGCTATACGAGCAGTACTTC
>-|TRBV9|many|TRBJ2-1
CASSVEGGRKQFF
TGTGCCAGCAGCGTAGAGGGTGGGAGGAAGCAGTTCTTC
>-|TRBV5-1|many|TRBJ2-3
CASLRTEGGDTQYF
TGCGCCAGCCTTCGGACGGAGGGGGGAGATACGCAGTATTTT